The TCR beta chain under discussion was sequenced for a study of T cell responses to AZD1222 COVID-19 vaccine. Study results and caveats: It should be noted that donors were predominantly white British and more often female, and clonal diversity was possibly underestimated. None of the repertoires were sampled until the peak T cell response had passed. Unmutated regions of variants are reportedly targeted by nearly half of spike-specific TCRs. The study found vaccine-associated CD4 TCRs spanning spike, dominant at 160-218 and 743-854.

Libraries were prepared by immunoSEQ multiplex PCR; TCRdb keeps only in-frame clonotypes and omits some of them. This table has about 140,000 clones, just under 95% appearing once. About this clone itself: Its antigen remains unknown.

V was clipped by 0 bases and J by 5 bases, with 11 bases between them. This CDR3 region has 15 residues. Germline CDR1 SGHVS, CDR2 FQNEAQ. The receptor was isolated from an adult who had recovered from COVID-19. The chain carries TRBV7-8 and TRBJ1-3; D possibly corresponds to TRBD1 (5 bases). The material was peripheral blood, obtained after recovery from COVID-19. CDR3 sequence: CASSLAWQGRNTIYF. In DNA, the CDR3 is TGTGCCAGCAGCTTAGCTTGGCAGGGTAGAAACACCATATATTTT.